Listed here are 15 T cell receptor beta chains from one sample, sequenced in a study of molecular identifiers for immune sequencing clone quantification. TCRdb used MiXCR to reprocess the PCR reads, holding one entry per CDR3 protein. This table has roughly 630,000 distinct CDR3 sequences, 25% appearing once. Sequencing input: naive CD8+ T cells from blood, with Jurkat cell RNA spiked in. Subset indicated: FACS-sorted CD8+CD4-CCR7+CD45RA+ naive T cells. These receptors were obtained from a human donor in good health. Some libraries in this study had Jurkat cell RNA spiked in.

The CDR3 DNA follows: TGTGCCAGCAGTCCCTGGACCAACACAGATACGCAGTATTTT. This translates into CASSPWTNTDTQYF. The chain employs TRBV27 and TRBJ2-3; D unresolved. Trimming took 5 bases from V and 2 from J, leaving 11 bases between them. The germline gives CDR1 MNHEY, CDR2 SMNVEV (reference sequence). The CDR3 is 14 amino acids.

V gene TRBV30 combines with J gene TRBJ1-4, with D unclear. This CDR3 spans 13 amino acids. V was clipped by 8 bases and J by 12 bases, with 22 bases between them. Germline CDR1 is GTSNPN and CDR2 is SVGIG (reference sequence). CDR3 sequence reads: CARMPTTIGELFF. The CDR3, as DNA: TGTGCCCGGATGCCTACCACGATAGGAGAACTGTTTTTT.

The chain recombines TRBV27 with TRBJ1-2; no clear D gene. Looked up from germline, CDR1 is MNHEY and CDR2 is SMNVEV (reference sequence). V was pared by 5 bases and J by 7 bases, with 14 bases between. The CDR3 spans 13 residues. CDR3 DNA: TGTGCCAGCAGTCCCAGGTTAAAGCTTGGCTACACCTTC. Translated: CASSPRLKLGYTF.

A word on this clonotype: A much larger clone is a single base away; this may be a read error. The V gene is TRBV4-3, the J gene TRBJ1-1, with 7 nucleotides matching TRBD1. The CDR3 spans 13 residues. V shed 1 base and J 8 bases; nucleotides not matched to a gene: 4. Germline CDR1 LGHNA, CDR2 YSLEER. CDR3 protein: CASSQATGLEAFF. The CDR3 DNA reads TGCGCCAGCAGCCAAGCGACAGGGCTGGAAGCTTTCTTT.

J is TRBJ1-2 and V is TRBV7-9, with a possible D match to TRBD1 (6 bases). The V and J ends lost 1 base and 2 bases respectively, with 14 bases between them. The CDR3 extends over 16 amino acids. Germline V gene lookup returns CDR1 SEHNR and CDR2 FQNEAQ (reference sequence). The CDR3 DNA follows: TGTGCCAGCAGCTTAGAGTCGTTTGACAGGAACTATGGCTACACCTTC. It is translated as CASSLESFDRNYGYTF.

This clonotype was counted between two and nine times. V and J are TRBV7-9 and TRBJ2-1; D is perhaps TRBD1 or TRBD2 (5 bases each). V was pared by 5 bases and J by 9 bases, with 23 bases between. CDR1 SEHNR and CDR2 FQNEAQ come from the germline V gene (reference sequence). The CDR3 is made up of 16 amino acids. In DNA form, the CDR3 reads TGTGCCAGCAGCCCATGGGACGGACGGGGATCTGGTGAGCAGTTCTTC. Translated: CASSPWDGRGSGEQFF.

Notes on this clonotype: Its ends do not fully match the called genes, so a read error is possible. The V and J genes are TRBV7-9 and TRBJ2-5; perhaps TRBD1 as D (6 bases). From germline, CDR1 is SEHNR and CDR2 FQNEAQ (reference sequence). There are 12 residues in the CDR3. The CDR3 DNA reads as TGTGCCAGCAGCCCGAACTCGGGACACGCGATTTTC. Its translation: CASSPNSGHAIF.

The CDR3 loop reads CASSGTRRGYEQFF. CDR3 nucleotides: TGTGCCAGCAGTGGGACTAGGAGAGGGTATGAGCAGTTCTTC. J is TRBJ2-1 and V is TRBV27; 8 bases match TRBD2. The CDR3 length is 14 residues. V lost 5 bases, J lost 8 bases, and 8 bases stayed unmatched. CDR1 is MNHEY, CDR2 SMNVEV, per germline (reference sequence).

This clonotype appeared a few times. One end of the junction varies from germline; a read error may be responsible. The gene calls are TRBV19 and TRBJ1-2; D is unclear. The germline gives CDR1 LNHDA, CDR2 SQIVND (reference sequence). CDR3 size: 12 residues. The CDR3 loop reads CASSPSNYGCTF. Written as DNA, the CDR3 is TGTGCCAGTTCGCCGTCCAACTATGGCTGCACCTTC.

Regarding this clonotype: One base away lies a much larger clone, so this may be a sequencing read error. J is TRBJ1-5 and V is TRBV10-3; D not resolved. There are 14 residues in the CDR3. CDR1 and CDR2 from the germline V gene are ENHRY and SYGVKD. CDR3 nucleotide sequence: TGTGCCATCAGGGGCGGCGAGATGGGTCAGCCCAAGCATTTT. It codes for CAIRGGEMGQPKHF.

This clonotype was seen more than once but under ten times. The chain is built from TRBV27 and TRBJ2-2; D possibly matches TRBD1 or TRBD2 (5 bases each). The CDR3 sequence is 14 residues long. Germline V lookup: CDR1 MNHEY, CDR2 SMNVEV (reference sequence). The V end was cut by 4 bases, the J end by 3 bases, with 9 bases between. DNA for the CDR3: TGTGCCAGCAGTTATCAGGGAGACACCGGGGAGCTGTTTTTT. It specifies CASSYQGDTGELFF.

This clonotype has at least ten counts. The chain uses TRBV20-1 and TRBJ2-7; no definite D call. The length of the CDR3 is 12 residues. Germline-derived CDR1 and CDR2 are DFQATT and SNEGSKA (reference sequence). The ends were cut back, 1 base at V and 0 bases at J, with 4 bases in the middle. The CDR3 DNA sequence: TGCAGTGCTAGAGTCTACTCCTACGAGCAGTACTTC. This encodes CSARVYSYEQYF.

The V and J genes are TRBV4-3 and TRBJ1-1; tentatively, D is TRBD1 (5 bases). The CDR3 has 16 residues. V lost 1 base and J 1 base, leaving 13 bases between the germline ends. Germline CDR1 LGHNA, CDR2 YSLEER. CDR3 DNA: TGCGCCAGCAGCCAAGCTTGGACAAAATGGAACACTGAAGCTTTCTTT. This sequence encodes CASSQAWTKWNTEAFF.

As to this clonotype: With a much larger clone just one base away, this may be a read error. This chain links TRBV20-1 with TRBJ2-7; 10 bases agree with TRBD1. Germline V gives CDR1 DFQATT, CDR2 SNEGSKA (reference sequence). This CDR3 spans 16 amino acids. The CDR3 spells CSAIQLDRGNNYEQCF. Written as DNA, the CDR3 is TGCAGTGCCATACAACTGGACAGGGGGAATAATTACGAGCAGTGCTTC.

Only a few counts were recorded for this clonotype. The V call is TRBV6-5, the J call TRBJ2-3; TRBD2 might be the D (6 bases). Germline CDR1 reads MNHEY; CDR2 reads SVGAGI. The CDR3 length is 18 residues. V gave up 0 bases and J gave up 2 bases, with 18 bases separating them. The CDR3 here is CASSYSTGAGKFTDTQYF. CDR3 DNA sequence: TGTGCCAGCAGTTACTCGACCGGGGCGGGGAAGTTCACAGATACGCAGTATTTT.